In its sample, the clone carrying this T cell receptor (beta chain) was seen many times. Its specificity is not known. Primers used in a second PCR of roughly 6 to 12 cycles were a sample-barcoded 5' primer and a J-beta primer mix. TCRdb reprocessed the 5' RACE reads via MiXCR and lists one record per CDR3 protein. The sample comprises 600,000 or so distinct CDR3 sequences, approximately 30% of which are singletons, and about 15% rests with the top ten. The data derive from a study of blood T cells in healthy people across ages. Study-wide findings and caveats: Diversity figures based on one million T cells were deemed too low.

The germline V and J ends were trimmed by 0 bases and 0 bases, with 3 bases remaining between them. In germline, CDR1 is SGHRS, CDR2 YFSETQ. The CDR3 extends over 13 amino acids. The sample consisted of blood. This TCR came from a woman older than 75 in good health. The V gene is TRBV5-1, the J gene TRBJ1-1; D is ambiguous. CDR3 DNA sequence: TGCGCCAGCAGCTTGGAGGTGAACACTGAAGCTTTCTTT. Protein sequence: CASSLEVNTEAFF.